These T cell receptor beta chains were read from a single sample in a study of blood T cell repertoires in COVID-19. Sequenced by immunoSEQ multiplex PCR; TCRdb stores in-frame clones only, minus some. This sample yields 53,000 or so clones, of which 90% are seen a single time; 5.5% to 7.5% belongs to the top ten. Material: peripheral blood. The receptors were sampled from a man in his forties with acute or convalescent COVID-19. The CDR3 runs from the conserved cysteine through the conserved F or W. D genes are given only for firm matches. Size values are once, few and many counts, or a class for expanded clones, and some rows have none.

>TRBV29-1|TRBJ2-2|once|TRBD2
TGCAGCGTTAAGCGGGAGTGGAACACCGGGGAGCTGTTTTTT
CSVKREWNTGELFF
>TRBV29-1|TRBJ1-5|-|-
TGCAGCGTTAAAGGAGTCAACCCCGATCAGCCCCAGCATTTT
CSVKGVNPDQPQHF
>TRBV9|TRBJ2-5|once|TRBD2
TGTGCCAGCAGCGTACTAGCGGGACGGCGGGAGACCCAGTACTTC
CASSVLAGRRETQYF
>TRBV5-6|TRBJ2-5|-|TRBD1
TGTGCCAGCAGCTTCAGGGGGAATCAACGACAAGAGACCCAGTACTTC
CASSFRGNQRQETQYF
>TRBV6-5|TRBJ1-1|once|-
TGTGCCAGCAGTTCCGGACGGGGGGGGACCACTGAAGCTTTCTTT
CASSSGRGGTTEAFF
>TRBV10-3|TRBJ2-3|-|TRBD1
TGTGCCATCAGTGAGCAGACAGGGGGCACAGATACGCAGTATTTT
CAISEQTGGTDTQYF
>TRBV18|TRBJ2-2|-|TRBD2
TGTGCCAGCTCACCAATCCTCCAACTAGCGGGAGGTCCCGGGGAGCTGTTTTTT
CASSPILQLAGGPGELFF
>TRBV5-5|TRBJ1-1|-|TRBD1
TGTGCCAGCAGCCCGAGACAGGGCTCCCTCGGCTCTGAAGCTTTCTTT
CASSPRQGSLGSEAFF
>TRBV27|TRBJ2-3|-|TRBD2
TGTGCCAGCATGACTAGCGGGAGGGCCGATGATACGCAGTATTTT
CASMTSGRADDTQYF
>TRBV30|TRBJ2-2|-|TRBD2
TGTGCCTGCCTCGGGGGACTAGCGGGGATCAACACCGGGGAGCTGTTTTTT
CACLGGLAGINTGELFF
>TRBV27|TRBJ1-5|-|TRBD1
TGTGCCAGCAGTGCCTACCGGGACAGGGTGAATCAGCCCCAGCATTTT
CASSAYRDRVNQPQHF
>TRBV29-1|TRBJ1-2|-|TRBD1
TGCAGCGTGTCCCGGGACAGTTCTCCTAACTATGGCTACACCTTC
CSVSRDSSPNYGYTF
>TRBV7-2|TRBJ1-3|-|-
TGTGCCAGCAGCTCATTGGACTCCCGGAACACCATATATTTT
CASSSLDSRNTIYF
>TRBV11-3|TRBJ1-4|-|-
TGTGCCAGCAGCATCCAGGGGAGAGAAAAACTGTTTTTT
CASSIQGREKLFF
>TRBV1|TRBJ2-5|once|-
TGCACCAGCAGCCTCAGACTAGCGGGAAGGGGGGAGACCCAGTACTTC
CTSSLRLAGRGETQYF
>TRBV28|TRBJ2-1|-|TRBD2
TGTGCCAGCAGTTTGGGGGGGAGAACGGGTGAGCAGTTCTTC
CASSLGGRTGEQFF
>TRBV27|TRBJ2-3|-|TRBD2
TGTGCCAGCAGTTTGTTGACTAGCGGGGGGTATACGCAGTATTTT
CASSLLTSGGYTQYF
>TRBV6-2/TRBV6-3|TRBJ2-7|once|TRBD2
TGTGCCAGCAGCCCTGACGCCGGCGGGGGTTACGAGCAGTACTTC
CASSPDAGGGYEQYF
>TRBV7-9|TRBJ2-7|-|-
TGTGCCAGCAGCCACGACAGGTCTTTCGGGGAGGAGCAGTACTTC
CASSHDRSFGEEQYF
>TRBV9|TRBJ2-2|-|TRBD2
TGTGCCAGCAGCGTAGGGGGTAGCGGGAGGGCCCGCACCGGGGAGCTGTTTTTT
CASSVGGSGRARTGELFF
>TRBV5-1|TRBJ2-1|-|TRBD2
TGCGCCAGCAGCCCAAGGACTAGCGGGGGGAGCTCCTACAATGAGCAGTTCTTC
CASSPRTSGGSSYNEQFF
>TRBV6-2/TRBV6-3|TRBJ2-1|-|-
TGTGCCAGCAGTTTGAGAATCCTAGAGGACTCCTACAATGAGCAGTTCTTC
CASSLRILEDSYNEQFF
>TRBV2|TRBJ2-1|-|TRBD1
TGTGCCAGCAGTACAGGGACAGCCTACAATGAGCAGTTCTTC
CASSTGTAYNEQFF
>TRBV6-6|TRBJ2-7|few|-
TGTGCCAGCAGCCGCTCCGGGGACTACGAGCAGTACTTC
CASSRSGDYEQYF
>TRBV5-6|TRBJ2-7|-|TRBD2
TGTGCCAGCAGCTTGGATGGGGGGGTGAGCGAGCAGTACTTC
CASSLDGGVSEQYF